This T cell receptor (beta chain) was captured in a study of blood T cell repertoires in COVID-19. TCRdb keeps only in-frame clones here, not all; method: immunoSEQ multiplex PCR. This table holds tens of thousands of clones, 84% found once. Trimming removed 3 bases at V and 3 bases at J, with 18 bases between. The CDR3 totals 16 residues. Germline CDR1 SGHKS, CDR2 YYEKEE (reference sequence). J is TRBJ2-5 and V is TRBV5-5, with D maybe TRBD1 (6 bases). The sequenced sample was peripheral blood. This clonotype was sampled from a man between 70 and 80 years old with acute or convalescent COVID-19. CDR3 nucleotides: TGTGCCAGCAGCTCGGGCAGGGGCGTGGGGGAAGAGACCCAGTACTTC. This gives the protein CASSSGRGVGEETQYF. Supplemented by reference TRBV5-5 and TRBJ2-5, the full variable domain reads DAGVTQSPTHLIKTRGQQVTLRCSPISGHKSVSWYQQVLGQGPQFIFQYYEKEERGRGNFPDRFSARQFPNYSSELNVNALLLGDSALYLCASSSGRGVGEETQYFGPGTRLLVL.